The rows below give T cell receptor beta chains drawn from one sample of a study of CD8 T cells in ankylosing spondylitis. Each CDR3 protein is one row after TCRdb ran MiXCR on the 5' RACE reads. Among 250,000 or so distinct CDR3 sequences listed, over 9.5% were seen once. The sequenced sample was blood, either unsorted or a sorted T cell fraction (not recorded which). The receptor source for this set is a male donor with ankylosing spondylitis or in good health (not recorded which). Both conserved end residues are part of each CDR3. D genes are given only for firm matches. Where a row states a size, it is once, few, many or the class of an expanded clone; other rows omit it.

>many|TRBV12-3/TRBV12-4|15|TRBJ2-3|TRBD2
CASSLGLADSDTQYF
TGTGCCAGCAGTTTGGGACTAGCGGATTCAGATACGCAGTATTTT
>.|TRBV11-2|14|TRBJ2-1|.
CASSLEGPGVEQFF
TGTGCCAGCAGCTTGGAGGGGCCGGGAGTAGAGCAGTTCTTC
>many|TRBV6-5|15|TRBJ1-3|TRBD1
CASSYKTGSGNTIYF
TGTGCCAGCAGTTACAAGACAGGGTCTGGAAACACCATATATTTT
>many|TRBV6-5|12|TRBJ2-1|.
CASGDRYNEQFF
TGTGCCAGCGGCGACAGATACAATGAGCAGTTCTTC
>many|TRBV7-9|17|TRBJ2-2|TRBD2
CASSFLAGPANTGELFF
TGTGCCAGCAGCTTCTTAGCGGGGCCGGCGAACACCGGGGAGCTGTTTTTT
>many|TRBV20-1|13|TRBJ2-1|.
CSASPSSYNEQFF
TGCAGTGCTAGCCCGAGCTCCTACAATGAGCAGTTCTTC
>many|TRBV4-1|15|TRBJ2-5|TRBD2
CASSPVNPGGETQYF
TGCGCCAGCAGCCCCGTCAATCCGGGGGGAGAGACCCAGTACTTC
>.|TRBV12-3/TRBV12-4|15|TRBJ1-2|.
CASSSSAGGGYGYTF
TGTGCCAGCAGTTCCTCGGCGGGGGGGGGCTATGGCTACACCTTC
>few|TRBV7-9|16|TRBJ2-1|.
CASSYGTPVGIDEQFF
TGTGCCAGCAGCTACGGGACCCCCGTGGGCATCGATGAGCAGTTCTTC
>few|TRBV2|14|TRBJ2-1|.
CASSDFYLNNEQFF
TGTGCCAGCAGTGACTTTTACCTCAACAATGAGCAGTTCTTC
>many|TRBV21-1|9|TRBJ2-5|.
CASNGTQYF
TGTGCCAGCAATGGGACCCAGTACTTC
>many|TRBV10-3|12|TRBJ1-2|.
CAINRDKDGYTF
TGTGCCATCAACCGGGACAAGGATGGCTACACCTTC